Following are 4 T cell receptor beta chains from one sample sequenced in a study of blood T cell repertoires in COVID-19. Here immunoSEQ multiplex PCR was the method, and the copy in TCRdb shows in-frame clones only, minus some. The sample holds some 87,000 clones, around 83% seen once. The material sequenced was peripheral blood. These receptors were collected from an elderly man with active or convalescent COVID-19.

V usage is TRBV15 and J usage is TRBJ2-7, with TRBD2 matching 9 bases. The length of the CDR3 is 17 residues. V lost 0 bases to trimming and J lost 0 bases; unmatched junction nucleotides: 6. CDR1 is LNHNV and CDR2 is YYDKDF in the germline V gene (reference sequence). This CDR3 reads CATSRELLLAGSYEQYF. The CDR3, as DNA: TGTGCCACCAGCAGAGAACTCCTACTAGCGGGCTCCTACGAGCAGTACTTC.

The chain has TRBV2 and TRBJ1-4; 7 bases align to TRBD1. V was clipped by 6 bases and J by 4 bases; unmatched bases: 5. The CDR3 has 14 amino acids. The germline V gene has CDR1 SNHLY and CDR2 FYNNEI. The CDR3 coding sequence is TGTGCCAGCAGGGGGACAGCTTTTAATGAAAAACTGTTTTTT. Translated: CASRGTAFNEKLFF.

CDR3: CASSTGGPPYNEQFF. The CDR3, as DNA: TGTGCCAGCAGCACGGGGGGACCACCCTACAATGAGCAGTTCTTC. The chain is built from TRBV28 and TRBJ2-1, with 7 positions matching TRBD2. The CDR3 is 15 residues long. Germline values: CDR1 MDHEN, CDR2 SYDVKM. Trimming took 6 bases from V and 2 from J; bases not matched to a gene: 7.

The rearrangement uses TRBV28 and TRBJ1-5; 7 bases line up with TRBD1. Unmatched junction bases numbered 3, after V lost 2 bases and J lost 5 bases. This CDR3 has 14 amino acids. The germline gives CDR1 MDHEN, CDR2 SYDVKM. The CDR3 here is CASSLGGQHQPQHF. CDR3 in DNA: TGTGCCAGCAGTTTAGGGGGACAGCATCAGCCCCAGCATTTT.